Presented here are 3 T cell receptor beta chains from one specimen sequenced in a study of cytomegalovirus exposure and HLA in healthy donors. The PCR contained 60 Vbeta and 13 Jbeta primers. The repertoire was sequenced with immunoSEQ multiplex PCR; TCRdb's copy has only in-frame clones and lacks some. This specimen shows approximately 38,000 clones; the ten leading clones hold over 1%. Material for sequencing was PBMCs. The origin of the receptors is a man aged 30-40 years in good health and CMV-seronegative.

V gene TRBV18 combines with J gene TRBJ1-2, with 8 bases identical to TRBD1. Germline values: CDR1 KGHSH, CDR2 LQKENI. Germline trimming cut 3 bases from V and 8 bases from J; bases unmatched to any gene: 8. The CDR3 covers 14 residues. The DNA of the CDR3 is TGTGCCAGCTCACCGGCAGGGGGCGACGAGGGCTACACCTTC. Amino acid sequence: CASSPAGGDEGYTF.

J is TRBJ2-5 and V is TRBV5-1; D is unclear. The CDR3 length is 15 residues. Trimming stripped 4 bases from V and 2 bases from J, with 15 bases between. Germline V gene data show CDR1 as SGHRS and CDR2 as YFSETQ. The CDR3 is CASSPIHTSQETQYF. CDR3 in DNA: TGCGCCAGCAGCCCCATTCATACTTCACAAGAGACCCAGTACTTC.

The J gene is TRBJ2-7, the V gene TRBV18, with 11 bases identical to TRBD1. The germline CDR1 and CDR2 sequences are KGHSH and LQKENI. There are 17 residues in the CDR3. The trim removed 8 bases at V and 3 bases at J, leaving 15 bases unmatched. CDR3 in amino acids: CASAGTGGGEAHYEQYF. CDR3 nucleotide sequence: TGTGCCAGCGCCGGGACAGGGGGTGGCGAGGCCCACTACGAGCAGTACTTC.